These T cell receptor beta chains were read from a single sample in a study of control samples from healthy donors and cancer patients. Clones were read by immunoSEQ multiplex PCR, and TCRdb kept only the in-frame ones, dropping some. The sample includes about 89,000 clones, around nine tenths of them seen just once. The sample taken for sequencing was blood. The origin of the receptors is a man younger than 40 in good health. CDR3s include the opening cysteine and the closing phenylalanine or tryptophan. D genes are given only for firm matches.

-	TRBV25-1	TRBJ1-3	CASSDKGPSGNTIYF
TRBD2	TRBV5-1	TRBJ2-5	CASSLDPGGRGETQYF
TRBD1	TRBV6-6	TRBJ2-5	CASSPYTGGEETQYF
TRBD2	TRBV5-1	TRBJ2-1	CASSLVAGGPNEQFF
-	TRBV9	TRBJ2-1	CASSVARGLSSYNEQFF
TRBD2	TRBV5-5	TRBJ2-1	CASSLDSGAGGRPSYNEQFF
-	TRBV18	TRBJ1-4	CASSPPGTDYEKLFF
-	TRBV11-3	TRBJ2-5	CASSLGRSGNQETQYF
TRBD1	TRBV29-1	TRBJ1-1	CSGRTGLNTEAFF
-	TRBV7-9	TRBJ1-2	CASSLTGGLYGYTF
-	TRBV9	TRBJ1-5	CASSVDPLEGQPQHF
TRBD1	TRBV11-3	TRBJ2-2	CASSLGQGANTGELFF
-	TRBV7-8	TRBJ1-4	CASSLGYPNEKLFF
-	TRBV5-4	TRBJ2-7	CASSTGRRGEQYF
-	TRBV21-1	TRBJ2-2	CASSTLPRADIISGAKNTGELFF
-	TRBV28	TRBJ1-1	CASRPTLMNTEAFF
-	TRBV7-2	TRBJ2-5	CASSAYAETQYF
-	TRBV6-4	TRBJ1-1	CATRPRGTGGSRGSDTEAFF
-	TRBV6-1	TRBJ1-2	CASSARMLGGTNYGYTF
TRBD2	TRBV7-2	TRBJ2-2	CASSLRTSGDTGELFF
-	TRBV3-1/TRBV3-2	TRBJ2-1	CASSQDLWVNSYNEQFF
-	TRBV7-9	TRBJ2-5	CASSLVAQETQYF
TRBD1	TRBV6-5	TRBJ2-7	CASRSGQGYEQYF
TRBD2	TRBV4-1	TRBJ2-5	CASSQDASGGGQETQYF
-	TRBV12-5	TRBJ2-2	CASGLKENTGELFF
-	TRBV9	TRBJ2-2	CASSVAGGGHTGELFF
-	TRBV10-3	TRBJ1-1	CATRVLAEAFF
-	TRBV5-8	TRBJ2-2	CASSPLTGWAGELFF
TRBD1	TRBV4-2	TRBJ2-1	CASSQDPGQTYNEQFF
TRBD1	TRBV19	TRBJ2-7	CASSIGDRGSEQYF
-	TRBV30	TRBJ2-6	CAWSVGFGANVLTF
TRBD2	TRBV10-3	TRBJ2-3	CAISDLTSPRVTDTQYF
-	TRBV5-1	TRBJ2-2	CASSPQGTGELFF
-	TRBV6-5	TRBJ1-6	CASSYSGYSPLHF
-	TRBV4-2	TRBJ2-2	CASSQDIPGTSTGELFF
-	TRBV3-1/TRBV3-2	TRBJ1-2	CASSQRGNGYTF
-	TRBV6-5	TRBJ2-7	CASSPTGTYYEQYF
-	TRBV5-6	TRBJ2-7	CASSHSHEQYF
-	TRBV7-2	TRBJ1-6	CASSFVGQNNSPLHF
-	TRBV30	TRBJ1-1	CAWSLDGRAEAFF
-	TRBV24-1	TRBJ1-1	CATSDPSGAPSTF
TRBD1	TRBV18	TRBJ1-1	CASSRSTGDTEAFF